The subject of this entry is one T cell receptor beta chain. This sample was included in a study of CD8 T cells in Susac syndrome. Random hexamers were used to reverse transcribe an amount of about 0.5 to 1 ug RNA. Via MiXCR, TCRdb re-called the immunoSEQ multiplex PCR reads, giving one row per CDR3 protein. The sample includes 120,000 to 150,000 distinct CDR3 sequences, approximately 95% of them seen just once. Germline loops: CDR1 MNHEY, CDR2 SVGAGI. This CDR3 region has 14 residues. V shed 2 bases, J shed 5 bases, and the junction held 3 bases outside the gene matches. This chain joins TRBV6-5 and TRBJ1-5; TRBD1 aligns across 7 bases. The sample taken for sequencing was CD8+ T cells from PBMCs. This TCR was sampled from a human donor in good health. The CDR3 sequence: CASSYGQGDQPQHF. The CDR3 DNA reads as TGTGCCAGCAGTTACGGGCAGGGGGATCAGCCCCAGCATTTT.